The 29 T cell receptor beta chains given below trace back to one sample, sequenced in a study of post-analysis software for immune sequencing data. Presence of unique molecular identifiers characterized the TCR beta cDNA libraries. TCRdb itself ran the PCR reads through MiXCR, one entry per CDR3 protein. Here the sample spans about 430,000 distinct CDR3 sequences, about 40% being singletons. These receptors' targets are unknown. Regarding the study as a whole: The study found TRBV5-6, TRBV5-1 and TRBV20-1 among about 5 TRBV segments more frequent in patients than controls.

The specimen was blood. The source is a girl aged 2 to 10 with multiple sclerosis.

The chain carries TRBV7-9 and TRBJ2-3; either TRBD1 or TRBD2 may supply D (5 bases each). CDR3 size: 18 residues. Trimming left V 2 bases short and J 2 bases short, with 20 bases between. Germline V CDR1 and CDR2: SEHNR, FQNEAQ (reference sequence). CDR3 DNA: TGTGCCAGCAGCTTAAACGGTTTCCAGGGAGTTTCCACAGATACGCAGTATTTT. It yields the protein CASSLNGFQGVSTDTQYF.

This sequence joins TRBV7-2 and TRBJ2-1; the match to TRBD2 covers 9 bases. The CDR3 has 15 amino acids. Germline CDR1 SGHTA, CDR2 FQGNSA. Trimming removed 7 bases from V and 7 bases from J; junction bases left unmatched: 11. CDR3 DNA: TGTGCCAGCAACTCGGATAGCGGGAGAAGGAATGAGCAGTTCTTC. It specifies CASNSDSGRRNEQFF. The full variable domain, in which reference TRBV7-2 and TRBJ2-1 provide the parts outside the CDR3, is GAGVSQSPSNKVTEKGKDVELRCDPISGHTALYWYRQSLGQGLEFLIYFQGNSAPDKSGLPSDRFSAERTGGSVSTLTIQRTQQEDSAVYLCASNSDSGRRNEQFFGPGTRLTVL.

This clonotype has just a few counts. V is TRBV20-1 and J is TRBJ1-2, with 8 positions matching TRBD1. V gave up 6 bases and J gave up 2 bases; unmatched junction bases: 11. The CDR3 loop spans 15 amino acids. In germline, CDR1 is DFQATT, CDR2 SNEGSKA (reference sequence). DNA for the CDR3: TGCAGTGCCCCCCGGACAGGGAGAGGGAACTATGGCTACACCTTC. Translated: CSAPRTGRGNYGYTF.

In this sample, this clonotype turned up a few times. The J gene is TRBJ1-1, the V gene TRBV25-1; D is ambiguous. This CDR3 spans 14 amino acids. Trimming removed 5 bases at V and 4 bases at J, with 14 bases between. The germline CDR1 and CDR2 sequences are MGHDK and SYGVNS. The CDR3 sequence: CASSSLNLFTEAFF. CDR3 bases: TGTGCCAGCAGTTCTCTCAACCTGTTCACTGAAGCTTTCTTT.

This clonotype was detected only a few times. The chain is built from TRBV20-1 and TRBJ2-7, with TRBD1 identical over 10 bases. Unmatched junction bases numbered 8, after V lost 5 bases and J lost 4 bases. Germline values: CDR1 DFQATT, CDR2 SNEGSKA (reference sequence). The CDR3 totals 14 residues. CDR3 amino acids: CSAPKTGGGYEQYF. DNA of the CDR3: TGCAGTGCTCCCAAGACAGGGGGCGGATACGAGCAGTACTTC.

A few counts support this clonotype. This sequence joins TRBV29-1 and TRBJ2-1; 9 bases match TRBD2. CDR1 and CDR2 (germline): SQVTM, ANQGSEA. After removal of 1 base from V and 0 bases from J, the junction contained 4 bases not matched to a gene. The CDR3 is made up of 16 amino acids. The CDR3 region has the DNA TGCAGCGTTGAAGGACTAGCGGTAAGCTCCTACAATGAGCAGTTCTTC. Protein product: CSVEGLAVSSYNEQFF.

This clonotype was recorded a few times. The V gene is TRBV12-3 or TRBV12-4, the J gene TRBJ1-5; tentative D call: TRBD1 (6 bases). V lost 2 bases to trimming and J lost 4 bases, with 15 bases between them. CDR3 length: 16 residues. The CDR3 loop reads CASSLSGQPSNQPQHF. CDR3 bases: TGTGCCAGCAGTTTATCCGGACAGCCGTCAAATCAGCCCCAGCATTTT.

The V gene is TRBV28, the J gene TRBJ2-5; D ambiguous. The CDR3 extends over 14 amino acids. V shed 2 bases and J shed 5 bases, with 12 bases lying between them. Germline CDR1 MDHEN, CDR2 SYDVKM. The CDR3 bases are TGTGCCAGCAGTTTAAACGATCCGGGCGAGACCCAGTACTTC. Protein: CASSLNDPGETQYF. Supplemented by reference TRBV28 and TRBJ2-5, the full variable domain reads DVKVTQSSRYLVKRTGEKVFLECVQDMDHENMFWYRQDPGLGLRLIYFSYDVKMKEKGDIPEGYSVSREKKERFSLILESASTNQTSMYLCASSLNDPGETQYFGPGTRLLVL.

This chain's CDR3 is CASSQDEVGGAQETQYF. The DNA of the CDR3 is TGCGCCAGCAGCCAAGATGAGGTCGGCGGGGCTCAAGAGACCCAGTACTTC. The chain has TRBV4-1 and TRBJ2-5, with a possible D match to TRBD2 (6 bases). Germline V lookup: CDR1 MGHRA, CDR2 YSYEKL. The V end was cut by 0 bases, the J end by 2 bases, with 16 bases between. The CDR3 covers 17 residues.

V and J are TRBV24-1 and TRBJ2-7; TRBD2 matches at 11 bases. The trim removed 9 bases at V and 2 bases at J, leaving 2 bases unmatched. The germline gives CDR1 KGHDR, CDR2 SFDVKD. The length of the CDR3 is 13 residues. CDR3 sequence reads: CATGTSGAYEQYF. In nucleotides, the CDR3 is TGTGCCACCGGGACTAGCGGTGCCTACGAGCAGTACTTC.

This sequence joins TRBV5-1 and TRBJ2-3, with D perhaps matching TRBD2 (5 bases). The germline CDR1 and CDR2 sequences are SGHRS and YFSETQ. The CDR3 is 12 residues long. V shed 2 bases and J shed 11 bases, with 12 bases lying between them. The CDR3 DNA follows: TGCGCCAGCAGCTTTAGCCGTGAGGGGCAGTATTTT. This encodes CASSFSREGQYF. Filled out from reference TRBV5-1 and TRBJ2-3, the complete variable domain reads KAGVTQTPRYLIKTRGQQVTLSCSPISGHRSVSWYQQTPGQGLQFLFEYFSETQRNKGNFPGRFSGRQFSNSRSEMNVSTLELGDSALYLCASSFSREGQYFGPGTRLTVL.

The V gene is TRBV2, the J gene TRBJ2-1, with D maybe TRBD2 (5 bases). The ends were cut back, 5 bases at V and 10 bases at J, with 12 bases in the middle. CDR3 length: 12 amino acids. Germline CDR1 reads SNHLY; CDR2 reads FYNNEI. The CDR3 loop reads CASSPSGWEQFF. The CDR3, as DNA: TGTGCCAGCAGTCCCTCGGGGTGGGAGCAGTTCTTC.

The chain carries TRBV3-1 and TRBJ2-7, with 8 bases matching TRBD2. V dropped 1 base and J dropped 6; count of bases not matched to a gene: 8. The CDR3 consists of 15 residues. Germline V gives CDR1 LGHDT, CDR2 YNNKEL (reference sequence). The CDR3 DNA reads TGTGCCAGCAGCCAAGCACTAGCGGACACCTGCGAGCAGTACTTC. Protein: CASSQALADTCEQYF.

The chain recombines TRBV24-1 with TRBJ2-4; D could derive from TRBD1 or TRBD2 (5 bases each). The CDR3 loop spans 13 amino acids. The germline CDR1 and CDR2 sequences are KGHDR and SFDVKD. Trimming cost V 6 bases and J 8 bases, with 13 bases left between them. CDR3 nucleotide sequence: TGTGCCACCAGTTCGGGACCCACGGACATTCAGTACTTC. Its translation is CATSSGPTDIQYF.

The genes are TRBV7-6 and TRBJ2-1; 7 bases agree with TRBD1. The CDR3 length is 16 residues. J gave up 1 base and V 3 bases, and 6 bases lay outside the gene matches. From germline, CDR1 is SGHVS and CDR2 FNYEAQ. CDR3 bases: TGTGCCAGCAGCTTTTTAACAGGGGATTCCTACAATGAGCAGTTCTTC. It encodes CASSFLTGDSYNEQFF. Full variable domain (outside the CDR3, taken from reference TRBV7-6 and TRBJ2-1): GAGVSQSPRYKVTKRGQDVALRCDPISGHVSLYWYRQALGQGPEFLTYFNYEAQQDKSGLPNDRFSAERPEGSISTLTIQRTEQRDSAMYRCASSFLTGDSYNEQFFGPGTRLTVL.

This clonotype turned up a few times. The chain carries TRBV7-2 and TRBJ2-1; 10 positions match TRBD2. Trimming took 3 bases from V and 6 from J; bases not matched to a gene: 8. The germline V gene has CDR1 SGHTA and CDR2 FQGNSA. The CDR3 runs to 16 residues. The CDR3 DNA follows: TGTGCCAGCAGCTTGCGGAGCGGGAGGGCCCTCAATGAGCAGTTCTTC. Translation gives CASSLRSGRALNEQFF.

The chain employs TRBV27 and TRBJ2-7; no clear D. The V end was cut by 3 bases, the J end by 3 bases, with 12 bases between. The CDR3 totals 14 residues. Germline CDR1 MNHEY, CDR2 SMNVEV (reference sequence). The chain's CDR3 is CASSLDSQDYEQYF. Here the CDR3 DNA reads TGTGCCAGCAGTTTGGATAGCCAAGACTACGAGCAGTACTTC.

The chain links TRBV4-2 to TRBJ2-5; 7 bases match TRBD2. Germline V gene data show CDR1 as LGHNA and CDR2 as YNFKEQ. The CDR3 runs to 16 residues. Trimming removed 2 bases from V and 3 bases from J; junction bases left unmatched: 9. In DNA form, the CDR3 reads TGTGCCAGCAGCCAACGTCCTAGCGGCAATAAAGAGACCCAGTACTTC. Its translation: CASSQRPSGNKETQYF.

The J gene is TRBJ2-5, the V gene TRBV10-3, with 9 nucleotides matching TRBD1. The CDR3 loop spans 13 amino acids. Trimming at V came to 6 bases and at J to 4 bases, leaving 3 bases not matched to a gene. CDR1 ENHRY and CDR2 SYGVKD come from the germline V gene. The CDR3: CAIRPDRGETQYF. The DNA for the CDR3 is TGTGCCATCAGACCGGACAGGGGAGAGACCCAGTACTTC.

The chain has TRBV11-3 and TRBJ2-1; the match to TRBD2 covers 8 bases. J was trimmed by 6 bases and V by 3 bases; bases with no gene match: 19. Germline lookup yields CDR1 SGHNT and CDR2 YENEEA. This CDR3 spans 19 amino acids. This CDR3 is CASSFTSFDIAGRGNEQFF. The CDR3 nucleotides are TGTGCCAGCAGCTTTACCTCCTTCGATATAGCGGGAAGGGGCAATGAGCAGTTCTTC.

This clonotype was found a few times. CDR3 coding DNA: TGTGCCAGCAGTGACTCGTGGGGCAGGGACCCCTATGGCTACACCTTC. It codes for CASSDSWGRDPYGYTF. This chain connects TRBV6-4 to TRBJ1-2, with D possibly TRBD1 on 5 matching bases. The ends were cut back, 0 bases at V and 4 bases at J, with 15 bases in the middle. The CDR3 sequence is 16 residues long. The germline gives CDR1 MRHNA, CDR2 SNTAGT.

Here the CDR3 reads CASSLAGFSYNEQFF. CDR3 nucleotides: TGTGCCAGCAGCTTAGCGGGGTTCTCCTACAATGAGCAGTTCTTC. The chain joins TRBV7-9 to TRBJ2-1; no clear D. The V gene's germline CDR1 is SEHNR and CDR2 FQNEAQ (reference sequence). The V end lost 0 bases, the J end lost 0 bases, and 6 bases lay between the germline ends. The CDR3 length is 15 residues. Variable domain in full (rest from reference TRBV7-9 and TRBJ2-1): DTGVSQNPRHKITKRGQNVTFRCDPISEHNRLYWYRQTLGQGPEFLTYFQNEAQLEKSRLLSDRFSAERPKGSFSTLEIQRTEQGDSAMYLCASSLAGFSYNEQFFGPGTRLTVL.

CDR3 DNA: TGCGCCAGCAGCTTGTCGCCCCGGGGCGGCAATCAGCCCCAGCATTTT. This translates into CASSLSPRGGNQPQHF. The chain is built from TRBV5-1 and TRBJ1-5; D possibly corresponds to TRBD1 (5 bases). CDR1 is SGHRS and CDR2 is YFSETQ in the germline V gene. Trimming shortened V by 1 base and J by 2 bases, and 13 bases separated the two germline ends. The CDR3 spans 16 residues.

The table lists this clonotype with a few counts. The chain combines TRBV5-1 with TRBJ2-3, with a tentative D call TRBD2 (6 bases). Trimming cost V 4 bases and J 0 bases, with 12 bases left between them. Germline CDR1 and CDR2: SGHRS and YFSETQ. The CDR3 length is 15 residues. The CDR3 here is CASSPTGGSTDTQYF. CDR3 coding DNA: TGCGCCAGCAGCCCGACTGGGGGGAGCACAGATACGCAGTATTTT.

This clonotype came up a few times. The V call is TRBV14, the J call TRBJ2-1; no firm D call. V dropped 1 base and J dropped 10 bases, with 8 bases sitting between them. In germline, CDR1 is SGHDN, CDR2 FVKESK. This CDR3 is 12 amino acids long. The CDR3 sequence is CASSQGPVEQFF. DNA of the CDR3: TGTGCCAGCAGCCAAGGACCGGTCGAGCAGTTCTTC.

This sequence joins TRBV28 and TRBJ2-3; D not resolved. CDR1 MDHEN and CDR2 SYDVKM come from the germline V gene. V lost 6 bases and J lost 6, with 7 bases in between. The length of the CDR3 is 11 residues. This CDR3 reads CASSPFDTQYF. The CDR3 DNA follows: TGTGCCAGCAGCCCCTTCGATACGCAGTATTTT.

The chain links TRBV20-1 to TRBJ1-1; possible D gene TRBD1, 5 bases. V lost 2 bases to trimming and J lost 4 bases, with 14 bases between them. The germline V gene has CDR1 DFQATT and CDR2 SNEGSKA (reference sequence). The CDR3 totals 14 residues. The CDR3 is CSARNAQGPTEAFF. The CDR3 DNA reads as TGCAGTGCTAGAAACGCCCAGGGACCCACTGAAGCTTTCTTT.

This clonotype was picked up a small number of times. At one boundary the junction diverges from the germline segment, which might be a read error. The rearrangement links TRBV7-7 to TRBJ2-7, with D unresolved. Germline loops: CDR1 SSHAT, CDR2 FNYEAQ (reference sequence). The length of the CDR3 is 13 residues. CDR3 loop: CASSLDRYGEQYF. Written as DNA, the CDR3 is TGTGCTAGCAGCTTAGATAGGTACGGCGAGCAGTACTTC.

The chain combines TRBV20-1 with TRBJ2-5; D is perhaps TRBD2 (6 bases). The J call may be mistaken, given a closer DNA end match to TRBJ2-7. The germline CDR1 and CDR2 sequences are DFQATT and SNEGSKA (reference sequence). The CDR3 sequence is 11 residues long. Here the CDR3 DNA reads TGCAGTGCTATGGGGGGCTACGAGCAGTACTTC. This sequence encodes CSAMGGYEQYF.